The rows below give T cell receptor beta chains drawn from one sample of a study of regulatory T cells in long-lasting Graves disease. TCRdb re-called the multiplex PCR reads with MiXCR, one entry per CDR3 protein. The sample has roughly 450,000 distinct CDR3 sequences, under 25% seen once; the top ten hold over 7.5%. The starting material was peripheral blood mononuclear cells (PBMCs), obtained when the disease was refractory, from a patient treated with antithyroid drugs. These receptors were collected from a female donor with Graves disease. The CDR3 runs from the conserved cysteine through the conserved F or W.

v_call	j_call	cdr3_aa
TRBV30	TRBJ1-6	CAWRRTAVGSPLHF
TRBV14	TRBJ2-7	CASSQGFGLVDYEQYF
TRBV28	TRBJ2-7	CASGWSTEQYF
TRBV4-2	TRBJ2-2	CASSPFGLAGGSELFF
TRBV6-5	TRBJ2-6	CASSYLQAGANVLTF
TRBV4-1	TRBJ2-7	CASSQEMALADEQYF
TRBV9	TRBJ2-5	CASSEGSSQETQYF
TRBV12-3/TRBV12-4	TRBJ1-1	CASRQRAEAFF
TRBV20-1	TRBJ1-2	CSARDTGYTF
TRBV18	TRBJ2-7	CASSPDKSYEQYF
TRBV20-1	TRBJ1-4	CSARDIFSGKKGEKLFF
TRBV13	TRBJ1-1	CASTLRGEGRLAEAFF
TRBV5-1	TRBJ2-2	CASSPQGKTGELFF
TRBV4-1	TRBJ2-5	CASSQGGYTHQETQYF
TRBV27	TRBJ1-1	CASIRTGMNTEAFF
TRBV9	TRBJ1-2	CASREGGSDGYTF
TRBV28	TRBJ1-2	CASSSDPQLNYGYTF
TRBV4-2	TRBJ1-5	CASSQAGQPQHF
TRBV5-1	TRBJ2-6	CASSSGAGSGANVLTF
TRBV7-3	TRBJ2-3	CATGSSVLEQYF